This entry lists 29 T cell receptor beta chains sequenced from one sample in a study of blood T cell repertoires in COVID-19. Profiling relied on immunoSEQ multiplex PCR, and the TCRdb table lists in-frame clones only, not all of them. The sample yields about 17,000 clones, about nine tenths seen once. Sequencing used peripheral blood. These receptors all come from a man in his forties or fifties with active COVID-19.

This sequence joins TRBV7-2 and TRBJ1-5, with D possibly matching TRBD1 (5 bases). Germline V gene lookup returns CDR1 SGHTA and CDR2 FQGNSA. This CDR3 region has 13 residues. The V and J ends lost 3 bases and 4 bases respectively, with 7 bases between them. The CDR3 coding sequence is TGTGCCAGCAGCTTGTACAGGAATCAGCCCCAGCATTTT. This codes for CASSLYRNQPQHF.

This rearrangement joins TRBV6-2 or TRBV6-3 to TRBJ2-5; the D gene is possibly TRBD1 (5 bases). This CDR3 is built from 16 residues. The V gene's germline CDR1 is MNHEY and CDR2 SVGEGT. V lost 1 base and J lost 7, with 19 bases in between. The CDR3 nucleotides read TGTGCCAGCAGTTACTATCCTTTCCAGGGTTCGGGGACCCAGTACTTC. Translating it yields CASSYYPFQGSGTQYF.

V is TRBV6-5 and J is TRBJ1-4, with a possible D match to TRBD1 (5 bases). This CDR3 region has 14 residues. V gave up 0 bases and J gave up 3 bases, with 5 bases separating them. Germline V CDR1 and CDR2: MNHEY, SVGAGI. CDR3 nucleotide sequence: TGTGCCAGCAGTTACTCAGGGGCTAATGAAAAACTGTTTTTT. Translating it yields CASSYSGANEKLFF.

The genes are TRBV7-9 and TRBJ2-7; the D gene is possibly TRBD2 (6 bases). Germline V CDR1 and CDR2: SEHNR, FQNEAQ (reference sequence). The CDR3 loop spans 12 amino acids. The V gene lost 3 bases and the J gene lost 6 bases, with 9 bases spanning the gap. CDR3 DNA: TGTGCCAGCAGCTTCCGGGGAGGCGAGCAGTACTTC. It specifies CASSFRGGEQYF.

This clone was recorded only once. The chain has TRBV19 and TRBJ1-5; 7 bases align to TRBD1. CDR1 and CDR2 (germline): LNHDA, SQIVND (reference sequence). The length of the CDR3 is 15 residues. V dropped 7 bases and J dropped 3; count of bases not matched to a gene: 9. As DNA, the CDR3 is TGTGCCAGTATGAAAGACAGGGCCCCCAATCAGCCCCAGCATTTT. Its translation is CASMKDRAPNQPQHF.

The J gene is TRBJ2-5, the V gene TRBV28; perhaps TRBD2 as D (6 bases). Germline CDR1 is MDHEN and CDR2 is SYDVKM. The CDR3 has 13 amino acids. The V and J ends lost 2 bases and 7 bases respectively, with 11 bases between them. CDR3 sequence reads: CASSLGGSTTQYF. The CDR3 DNA follows: TGTGCCAGCAGTTTAGGGGGGTCTACGACCCAGTACTTC.

The J gene is TRBJ2-7, the V gene TRBV6-5, with TRBD1 matching over 7 bases. Looked up from germline, CDR1 is MNHEY and CDR2 is SVGAGI. J was trimmed by 0 bases and V by 4 bases; bases with no gene match: 9. This CDR3 has 16 residues. The CDR3 bases are TGTGCCAGCAGTTTGGGACAGTTAGTAGCCTCCTACGAGCAGTACTTC. It encodes CASSLGQLVASYEQYF.

The chain joins TRBV15 to TRBJ1-4; D gene uncertain. Trimming took 8 bases from V and 5 from J, leaving 12 bases between them. The V gene's germline CDR1 is LNHNV and CDR2 YYDKDF (reference sequence). The length of the CDR3 is 13 residues. This CDR3 reads CATRREDNEKLFF. CDR3 in DNA: TGTGCCACCCGAAGGGAGGACAATGAAAAACTGTTTTTT.

This rearrangement joins TRBV9 to TRBJ2-3, with TRBD2 matching over 7 bases. The CDR3 is made up of 16 amino acids. V lost 2 bases, J lost 2 bases, and 8 bases stayed unmatched. Per the germline V gene, CDR1 is SGDLS and CDR2 is YYNGEE. The DNA of the CDR3 is TGTGCCAGCAGCGTCTTAGCGGGTGAACTCACAGATACGCAGTATTTT. This translates into CASSVLAGELTDTQYF.

The rearrangement joins TRBV15 to TRBJ2-7, with 8 bases aligning to TRBD2. This CDR3 comprises 15 residues. Germline V gives CDR1 LNHNV, CDR2 YYDKDF (reference sequence). Trimming at V came to 3 bases and at J to 3 bases, leaving 7 bases not matched to a gene. This CDR3 reads CATSSSQRGHYEQYF. DNA of the CDR3: TGTGCCACCAGCAGCTCACAGCGGGGGCACTACGAGCAGTACTTC.

This chain uses TRBV5-1 with TRBJ1-2; 10 positions agree with TRBD1. The CDR3 extends over 18 amino acids. The V gene's germline CDR1 is SGHRS and CDR2 YFSETQ. The V segment lost 4 bases and the J segment 3 bases; nucleotides outside the gene matches: 15. The CDR3 is CASSDPPTGTGEDYGYTF. In DNA form, the CDR3 reads TGCGCCAGCAGCGACCCACCAACCGGGACAGGGGAAGACTATGGCTACACCTTC.

V is TRBV14 and J is TRBJ2-7; 7 nucleotides agree with TRBD1. Germline CDR1 SGHDN, CDR2 FVKESK. The CDR3 extends over 15 amino acids. J lost 0 bases, V lost 1 base, and 3 bases had no gene match. The CDR3 loop reads CASSQGQGTSYEQYF. The CDR3, as DNA: TGTGCCAGCAGCCAAGGACAGGGTACCTCCTACGAGCAGTACTTC.

This chain uses TRBV2 with TRBJ1-6; 8 bases align to TRBD1. Trimming took 5 bases from V and 2 from J; bases not matched to a gene: 11. Germline V gene lookup returns CDR1 SNHLY and CDR2 FYNNEI. This CDR3 spans 18 amino acids. CDR3 region: CASSLGTGGFTYNSPLHF. DNA of the CDR3: TGTGCCAGCAGTCTAGGGACAGGCGGGTTCACCTATAATTCACCCCTCCACTTT.

The J gene is TRBJ2-5, the V gene TRBV30; D is perhaps TRBD2 (5 bases). V was shortened by 0 bases and J by 5 bases, with 10 bases between the two germline ends. The CDR3 is made up of 13 amino acids. CDR1 and CDR2 (germline): GTSNPN, SVGIG (reference sequence). The CDR3 sequence is CAWSVGAVETQYF. CDR3 bases: TGTGCCTGGAGTGTGGGAGCGGTCGAGACCCAGTACTTC.

This clone was seen once. V gene TRBV28 combines with J gene TRBJ2-7; D perhaps matches TRBD1 (6 bases). Between the trimmed V and J ends, which lost 5 bases and 0 bases, there was a span of 11 bases. Germline CDR1 MDHEN, CDR2 SYDVKM. CDR3 length: 14 amino acids. The CDR3 loop reads CASSDRTASYEQYF. The DNA of the CDR3 is TGTGCCAGCAGTGATAGGACAGCCTCCTACGAGCAGTACTTC.

The chain links TRBV7-2 to TRBJ2-1; the D gene is possibly TRBD1 (6 bases). Germline CDR1 reads SGHTA; CDR2 reads FQGNSA. The CDR3 has 13 amino acids. Deletions cut 1 base from V and 13 bases from J, with 14 bases between. The DNA for the CDR3 is TGTGCCAGCAGCTTAGACAGGGATATGGTACAGTTCTTC. As protein: CASSLDRDMVQFF.

The CDR3 reads CASSQGAGGNTGELFF. CDR3 nucleotides: TGCGCCAGCAGCCAAGGAGCGGGGGGAAACACCGGGGAGCTGTTTTTT. The chain recombines TRBV4-1 with TRBJ2-2, with 9 bases fitting TRBD2. Trimming took 1 base from V and 2 from J; bases not matched to a gene: 2. The CDR3 loop spans 16 amino acids. Germline CDR1 reads MGHRA; CDR2 reads YSYEKL.

The rearrangement joins TRBV4-3 to TRBJ2-2, with D uncertain. Trimming took 0 bases from V and 6 from J, leaving 8 bases between them. From germline, CDR1 is LGHNA and CDR2 YSLEER. The CDR3 has 14 residues. CDR3 sequence (DNA): TGCGCCAGCAGCCAAGATTTTATGTCCGGGGAGCTGTTTTTT. Protein sequence: CASSQDFMSGELFF.

CDR3 bases: TGTGCCAGCAGGAACCGCTGTCTTACAAGTAACACTGAAGCTTTCTTT. Translated: CASRNRCLTSNTEAFF. The V call is TRBV6-4, the J call TRBJ1-1; D ambiguous. V was trimmed by 6 bases and J by 2 bases, leaving 19 bases between them. CDR1 is MRHNA, CDR2 SNTAGT, per germline. The CDR3 spans 16 residues.

DNA of the CDR3: TGCGCCAGCAGCTTGGCCACGGCAGGGGTAAACGAGCAGTACTTC. Amino acids: CASSLATAGVNEQYF. V is TRBV5-1 and J is TRBJ2-7, with a possible D match to TRBD1 (6 bases). The CDR3 runs to 15 residues. The germline CDR1 and CDR2 sequences are SGHRS and YFSETQ. The ends were cut back, 0 bases at V and 5 bases at J, with 15 bases in the middle.

The chain employs TRBV6-2 or TRBV6-3 and TRBJ1-1, with D unresolved. Per germline, CDR1 MNHEY and CDR2 SVGEGT. V dropped 5 bases and J dropped 4 bases, with 11 bases sitting between them. CDR3 length: 13 amino acids. The CDR3 DNA reads as TGTGCCAGCAGTGCAGAGACGGGCACTGAAGCTTTCTTT. It is translated as CASSAETGTEAFF.

CDR3 coding DNA: TGTGCCACCAGTGATTTAGGACCACTAGGTACAGATACGCAGTATTTT. It encodes CATSDLGPLGTDTQYF. The genes are TRBV24-1 and TRBJ2-3; D is possibly TRBD2 (5 bases). V lost 1 base to trimming and J lost 3 bases, with 13 bases between them. Germline CDR1 KGHDR, CDR2 SFDVKD. The CDR3 runs to 16 residues.

This chain joins TRBV6-2 or TRBV6-3 and TRBJ2-7; the D gene is possibly TRBD2 (6 bases). Germline V gives CDR1 MNHEY, CDR2 SVGEGT. Deletions cut 2 bases from V and 0 bases from J, with 11 bases between. CDR3 length: 15 amino acids. CDR3 residues: CASSYVGGSSYEQYF. The CDR3 DNA reads TGTGCCAGCAGTTACGTGGGAGGAAGCTCCTACGAGCAGTACTTC.

The sample holds one count of this clone. V is TRBV18 and J is TRBJ1-6, with D possibly matching TRBD1 (5 bases). The germline CDR1 and CDR2 sequences are KGHSH and LQKENI. The CDR3 loop spans 15 amino acids. V was pared by 6 bases and J by 7 bases, with 16 bases between. The CDR3, as DNA: TGTGCCAGCTCGAATAGCGGGACGGAGAATTCACCCCTCCACTTT. Translation: CASSNSGTENSPLHF.

This chain links TRBV6-1 with TRBJ2-4, with D perhaps TRBD1 (5 bases). This CDR3 region has 12 residues. Trimming cost V 2 bases and J 10 bases, with 9 bases left between them. CDR1 MNHNS and CDR2 SASEGT come from the germline V gene. The CDR3 nucleotides are TGTGCCAGCAGTGAACGCAAGGGGATTCAGTACTTC. Translated: CASSERKGIQYF.

The chain uses TRBV5-8 and TRBJ1-5; D might be TRBD1 (6 bases). The CDR3 is 15 residues long. Germline loops: CDR1 SGHTS, CDR2 YDEGEE. V lost 0 bases to trimming and J lost 5 bases, with 12 bases between them. The CDR3 nucleotides are TGTGCCAGCAGCTTGGCGAGGGGGAAGGATCAGCCCCAGCATTTT. Amino acids: CASSLARGKDQPQHF.

The rearrangement uses TRBV5-1 and TRBJ1-2; D is perhaps TRBD1 (5 bases). Deletions cut 0 bases from V and 3 bases from J, with 12 bases between. The germline gives CDR1 SGHRS, CDR2 YFSETQ. The CDR3 extends over 15 amino acids. The CDR3 DNA reads TGCGCCAGCAGCTTGGGCGGAACAGGTTACTATGGCTACACCTTC. Translated: CASSLGGTGYYGYTF.

The chain is built from TRBV25-1 and TRBJ1-2, with TRBD1 as a possible D gene (5 bases). There are 15 residues in the CDR3. Per germline, CDR1 MGHDK and CDR2 SYGVNS. Between the trimmed V and J ends, which lost 9 bases and 6 bases, there was a span of 23 bases. CDR3 in DNA: TGTGCCAGTTCCGAGGCGGGACTGGGAAGTGATGGCTACACCTTC. It specifies CASSEAGLGSDGYTF.

The chain uses TRBV28 and TRBJ2-4, with a tentative D call TRBD2 (6 bases). Trimming left V 1 base short and J 1 base short, with 11 bases between. Germline V lookup: CDR1 MDHEN, CDR2 SYDVKM. The CDR3 length is 16 residues. CDR3 sequence reads: CASSLFAGLAKNIQYF. The CDR3 coding sequence is TGTGCCAGCAGTTTATTTGCGGGGCTGGCCAAAAACATTCAGTACTTC.